Below are 26 T cell receptor beta chains sequenced from a single sample in a study of T-cell memory formation after mild COVID-19. TCRdb reanalysed the 5' RACE reads using MiXCR and keeps one entry per CDR3 protein. The sample contains roughly 300,000 distinct CDR3 sequences, around 15% of which appear only once. The sample comprised PBMCs or a T cell subset sorted from them (not recorded which). All receptors derive from a man aged 18 to 29 who had mild COVID-19 (a few samples of this study predate the infection). Cell type and time point are not known.

This clonotype showed up just a few times. This sequence joins TRBV6-5 and TRBJ2-7; TRBD1 matches at 9 bases. There are 13 residues in the CDR3. Per germline, CDR1 MNHEY and CDR2 SVGAGI. V gave up 5 bases and J gave up 6 bases; unmatched junction bases: 5. The CDR3 is CASSRQGEGEQYV. CDR3 bases: TGTGCCAGCAGTCGACAGGGGGAGGGCGAGCAGTACGTC.

In this sample, this clonotype turned up a few times. J is TRBJ2-5 and V is TRBV6-6, with 7 bases fitting TRBD1. Trimming removed 2 bases from V and 2 bases from J; junction bases left unmatched: 5. This CDR3 region has 15 residues. Germline V gives CDR1 MNHNY, CDR2 SVGAGI (reference sequence). Here the CDR3 reads CASSYPGGLQETQYF. CDR3 sequence (DNA): TGTGCCAGCAGTTACCCAGGGGGTCTGCAAGAGACCCAGTACTTC.

CDR3 sequence: CAISASQTNYGYTF. DNA for the CDR3: TGTGCCATCAGTGCGTCACAGACTAACTATGGCTACACCTTC. The rearrangement links TRBV10-3 to TRBJ1-2; D unresolved. Germline V CDR1 and CDR2: ENHRY, SYGVKD. The V end was cut by 4 bases, the J end by 0 bases, with 9 bases between. CDR3 length: 14 residues.

The chain joins TRBV7-9 to TRBJ2-7; 7 bases agree with TRBD1. Germline trimming cut 3 bases from V and 4 bases from J; bases unmatched to any gene: 3. In germline, CDR1 is SEHNR, CDR2 FQNEAQ (reference sequence). The CDR3 extends over 13 amino acids. CDR3 nucleotide sequence: TGTGCCAGCAGCTTCCGGGACAGTTACGAGCAGTACGTC. This translates into CASSFRDSYEQYV.

This clonotype showed up just a few times. This chain joins TRBV4-2 and TRBJ2-3, with TRBD1 as a possible D gene (7 bases). Trimming removed 0 bases at V and 4 bases at J, with 14 bases between. Germline CDR1 LGHNA, CDR2 YNFKEQ. The CDR3 runs to 16 residues. CDR3 protein: CASSQEGQGGSDTQYF. The CDR3 coding sequence is TGTGCCAGCAGCCAAGAAGGGCAGGGGGGTTCAGATACGCAGTATTTT.

There are many counts of this clonotype. The chain couples TRBV6-1 to TRBJ2-7; the match to TRBD1 covers 7 bases. Germline V gives CDR1 MNHNS, CDR2 SASEGT. The V segment lost 1 base and the J segment 0 bases; nucleotides outside the gene matches: 0. The CDR3 totals 14 residues. CDR3 DNA: TGTGCCAGCAGTGAAGGGGACAGCTCCTACGAGCAGTACGTC. Its translation: CASSEGDSSYEQYV.

This chain connects TRBV2 to TRBJ1-1; D is unclear. V was shortened by 3 bases and J by 10 bases, with 9 bases between the two germline ends. The germline gives CDR1 SNHLY, CDR2 FYNNEI. The CDR3 spans 11 residues. CDR3 DNA: TGTGCCAGCAGTGAGTCCCTTCTAGCTTTCTTT. Translated: CASSESLLAFF. The variable domain in full, completed from reference TRBV2 and TRBJ1-1, reads EPEVTQTPSHQVTQMGQEVILRCVPISNHLYFYWYRQILGQKVEFLVSFYNNEISEKSEIFDDQFSVERPDGSNFTLKIRSTKLEDSAMYFCASSESLLAFFGQGTRLTVV.

This clonotype was seen repeatedly, ten times or more. The chain couples TRBV5-1 to TRBJ2-3; TRBD2 aligns across 9 bases. The CDR3 covers 16 residues. Germline trimming cut 3 bases from V and 2 bases from J; bases unmatched to any gene: 7. The germline CDR1 and CDR2 sequences are SGHRS and YFSETQ. The CDR3 region is CASSSIAGAPTDTQYF. The CDR3 DNA reads TGCGCCAGCAGCTCGATAGCGGGGGCCCCCACAGATACGCAGTATTTT.

This clonotype has more than one count but fewer than ten. V usage is TRBV12-3 or TRBV12-4 and J usage is TRBJ2-6, with D perhaps TRBD1 (6 bases). The CDR3 extends over 21 amino acids. V was cut by 4 bases and J by 2 bases, with 27 bases left in between. CDR3 protein: CASSYREAIGRGTPGANVLTF. The DNA for the CDR3 is TGTGCCAGCAGTTATCGGGAAGCGATAGGCAGGGGCACTCCTGGGGCCAACGTCCTGACTTTC.

This clonotype was seen more than once but under ten times. This chain uses TRBV7-2 with TRBJ1-1; D is undetermined. Germline V gene data show CDR1 as SGHTA and CDR2 as FQGNSA. The CDR3 covers 14 residues. V was clipped by 3 bases and J by 4 bases, with 12 bases between them. The CDR3 DNA sequence: TGTGCCAGCAGCTTGGGCAGTTATGTCACTGAAGCTTTCTTT. Its translation: CASSLGSYVTEAFF.

This clonotype was detected ten times or more. The genes are TRBV7-2 and TRBJ1-1, with D possibly matching TRBD1 (5 bases). The CDR3 has 13 amino acids. Germline CDR1 and CDR2: SGHTA and FQGNSA. V lost 4 bases, J lost 4 bases, and 10 bases lay in between. DNA for the CDR3: TGTGCCAGCAGCTCGGGGGGGGGCACTGAAGCTTTCTTT. It codes for CASSSGGGTEAFF.

This clonotype was detected a few times. The chain uses TRBV7-2 and TRBJ2-3, with 12 bases matching TRBD2. Germline loops: CDR1 SGHTA, CDR2 FQGNSA. J gave up 8 bases and V 3 bases, and 3 bases lay outside the gene matches. The length of the CDR3 is 14 residues. DNA of the CDR3: TGTGCCAGCAGCTTGCTAGCGGGGGGGTCTACGCAGTATTTT. Protein: CASSLLAGGSTQYF. The whole variable domain, filled in from reference TRBV7-2 and TRBJ2-3, reads GAGVSQSPSNKVTEKGKDVELRCDPISGHTALYWYRQSLGQGLEFLIYFQGNSAPDKSGLPSDRFSAERTGGSVSTLTIQRTQQEDSAVYLCASSLLAGGSTQYFGPGTRLTVL.

This clonotype came up a few times. V usage is TRBV5-1 and J usage is TRBJ2-2; tentative D call: TRBD2 (5 bases). This CDR3 has 16 residues. V was cut by 4 bases and J by 6 bases, with 19 bases left in between. In germline, CDR1 is SGHRS, CDR2 YFSETQ. The CDR3 DNA reads as TGCGCCAGCAGCGCTGGTCGCGGCCGGGGAGCCGGGGAGCTGTTTTTT. Translation gives CASSAGRGRGAGELFF.

The chain combines TRBV3-1 with TRBJ1-6, with D perhaps matching TRBD1 (5 bases). The germline CDR1 and CDR2 sequences are LGHDT and YNNKEL (reference sequence). Trimming took off 2 bases at V and 8 bases at J, with 10 bases between the two ends. The CDR3 loop spans 14 amino acids. CDR3 DNA: TGTGCCAGCAGCCAACCACGGGGGTATTCACCCCTCCACTTT. This encodes CASSQPRGYSPLHF.

The chain joins TRBV6-5 to TRBJ2-1; D might be TRBD1 (5 bases). This CDR3 comprises 18 residues. Germline V gene lookup returns CDR1 MNHEY and CDR2 SVGAGI. Trimming left V 2 bases short and J 8 bases short, with 25 bases between. CDR3 nucleotide sequence: TGTGCCAGCAGTTACGGACCCATAGGGCAGGGATTGCTGTATGAGCAGTTCTTC. Protein: CASSYGPIGQGLLYEQFF.

V gene TRBV5-6 combines with J gene TRBJ2-5, with TRBD2 identical over 9 bases. The germline gives CDR1 SGHDT, CDR2 YYEEEE. The CDR3 sequence is 16 residues long. V dropped 0 bases and J dropped 9; count of bases not matched to a gene: 12. DNA for the CDR3: TGTGCCAGCAGCTTGGGGCGGGGGGGCCCCTATGTCCCCCAGTACTTC. It translates to CASSLGRGGPYVPQYF.

This rearrangement joins TRBV20-1 to TRBJ1-4, with D tentatively TRBD1 (6 bases). V lost 1 base, J lost 4 bases, and 7 bases lay in between. The CDR3 extends over 13 amino acids. CDR1 is DFQATT and CDR2 is SNEGSKA in the germline V gene (reference sequence). The CDR3 nucleotides are TGCAGTGCTAGAGTAGGGGGTAATGAAAAACTGTTTTTT. Translated: CSARVGGNEKLFF.

There are many counts of this clonotype. The chain carries TRBV5-1 and TRBJ1-1; the D gene is possibly TRBD1 (5 bases). Deletions cut 4 bases from V and 3 bases from J, with 13 bases between. The V gene's germline CDR1 is SGHRS and CDR2 YFSETQ. The CDR3 loop spans 14 amino acids. CDR3 sequence reads: CASSTQDSYTEAFF. The CDR3, as DNA: TGCGCCAGCAGCACACAAGACAGCTACACTGAAGCTTTCTTT. Full variable domain (rest looked up from reference TRBV5-1 and TRBJ1-1): KAGVTQTPRYLIKTRGQQVTLSCSPISGHRSVSWYQQTPGQGLQFLFEYFSETQRNKGNFPGRFSGRQFSNSRSEMNVSTLELGDSALYLCASSTQDSYTEAFFGQGTRLTVV.

This clonotype has just a few counts. V usage is TRBV4-3 and J usage is TRBJ2-7; weak D call: TRBD2 (5 bases). The germline V and J ends were trimmed by 4 bases and 3 bases, with 19 bases remaining between them. The length of the CDR3 is 16 residues. Per the germline V gene, CDR1 is LGHNA and CDR2 is YSLEER. The CDR3 region is CASSPTHWLAGYEQYF. As DNA, the CDR3 is TGCGCCAGCAGCCCCACCCACTGGCTAGCCGGCTACGAGCAGTACTTC.

The J gene is TRBJ2-5, the V gene TRBV15; D possibly corresponds to TRBD1 (5 bases). V lost 5 bases and J 3 bases, leaving 16 bases between the germline ends. CDR1 is LNHNV, CDR2 YYDKDF, per germline (reference sequence). CDR3 size: 15 residues. CDR3 bases: TGTGCCACCAGCGGCTCGAGACAGATAGAAGAGACCCAGTACTTC. Amino acid sequence: CATSGSRQIEETQYF. Based on the CDR3 plus reference TRBV15 and TRBJ2-5, the full variable domain is DAMVIQNPRYQVTQFGKPVTLSCSQTLNHNVMYWYQQKSSQAPKLLFHYYDKDFNNEADTPDNFQSRRPNTSFCFLDIRSPGLGDTAMYLCATSGSRQIEETQYFGPGTRLLVL.

The sample holds a few counts of this clonotype. This chain links TRBV4-2 with TRBJ2-7; 7 bases match TRBD1. Germline V gives CDR1 LGHNA, CDR2 YNFKEQ. With 3 bases clipped from V and 0 bases from J, the junction kept 8 bases outside the gene matches. The CDR3 length is 16 residues. In nucleotides, the CDR3 is TGTGCCAGCAGCCAGGTCCCGGGACAGAGCTCCTACGAGCAGTACTTC. This codes for CASSQVPGQSSYEQYF.

This clonotype showed up just a few times. The genes are TRBV6-2 or TRBV6-3 and TRBJ1-5, with a tentative D call TRBD1 (5 bases). CDR1 is MNHEY and CDR2 is SVGEGT in the germline V gene. The CDR3 is 13 amino acids. Trimming cost V 5 bases and J 4 bases, with 9 bases left between them. The DNA for the CDR3 is TGTGCCAGCAGTACGGGGGAGAATCAGCCCCAGCATTTT. This sequence encodes CASSTGENQPQHF.

This chain joins TRBV28 and TRBJ1-1, with 8 nucleotides matching TRBD1. Losses at the gene ends were 4 bases for V and 7 bases for J; bases not matched to a gene: 5. Germline values: CDR1 MDHEN, CDR2 SYDVKM. This CDR3 is 13 amino acids long. CDR3 sequence: CASSYRGNNEAFF. The CDR3 DNA reads as TGTGCCAGCAGTTACAGGGGGAATAATGAAGCTTTCTTT.

This clonotype occurred a few times. CDR3: CSAEGMRTEAFF. In DNA, the CDR3 is TGCAGTGCTGAGGGGATGAGGACTGAAGCTTTCTTT. V usage is TRBV20-1 and J usage is TRBJ1-1; possible D gene TRBD1, 5 bases. Germline CDR1 DFQATT, CDR2 SNEGSKA (reference sequence). V was shortened by 5 bases and J by 5 bases, with 12 bases between the two germline ends. The CDR3 is made up of 12 amino acids.

The CDR3 here is CASRREGGQFF. In DNA, the CDR3 is TGTGCCAGCAGACGCGAGGGTGGGCAGTTCTTC. The rearrangement uses TRBV7-2 and TRBJ2-1; possible D gene TRBD2, 5 bases. The CDR3 is 11 residues long. V was pared by 6 bases and J by 12 bases, with 12 bases between. CDR1 and CDR2 from the germline V gene are SGHTA and FQGNSA.

The chain carries TRBV5-1 and TRBJ2-3; D possibly matches TRBD1 or TRBD2 (6 bases each). Per the germline V gene, CDR1 is SGHRS and CDR2 is YFSETQ. This CDR3 region has 15 residues. With 3 bases removed from V and 2 bases from J, the gap between germline ends came to 13 bases. The CDR3 DNA follows: TGCGCCAGCAGCTATAGGGGGGCCCCCACAGATACGCAGTATTTT. This encodes CASSYRGAPTDTQYF.